This passage covers 28 T cell receptor beta chains from one sample sequenced in a study of blood T cell repertoires in COVID-19. Repertoires were generated with immunoSEQ multiplex PCR, while TCRdb's copy carries only in-frame clones and drops some. The sample contains about 82,000 clones, over 80% of which appear only once. The specimen was peripheral blood. All receptors derive from a man at least 80 years old with active or convalescent COVID-19.

The gene calls are TRBV6-5 and TRBJ1-3, with D possibly being TRBD1 (5 bases). Germline values: CDR1 MNHEY, CDR2 SVGAGI. This CDR3 is 14 amino acids long. CDR3 DNA: TGTGCTAGCGTAGGGGTCCTCTCTGGAAACACCATATATTTT. Its protein is CASVGVLSGNTIYF.

CDR3 protein: CASSLTDANQPQHF. For the CDR3, the DNA is TGTGCCAGCAGCTTGACAGACGCCAATCAGCCCCAGCATTTT. This chain joins TRBV11-2 and TRBJ1-5; possible D gene TRBD1, 5 bases. Germline CDR1 reads SGHAT; CDR2 reads FQNNGV. V was trimmed by 3 bases and J by 3 bases, leaving 9 bases between them. This CDR3 is 14 amino acids long.

This clone has only a few counts. CDR3 sequence: CASSSGDGESPLHF. The CDR3 nucleotides read TGTGCCAGTAGTTCAGGCGACGGGGAATCACCCCTCCACTTT. V and J are TRBV19 and TRBJ1-6, with D hard to call. The ends were cut back, 5 bases at V and 10 bases at J, with 15 bases in the middle. Germline assignment: CDR1 LNHDA and CDR2 SQIVND (reference sequence). CDR3 length equals 14 residues.

As DNA, the CDR3 is TGTGCCAGCAGTTCTAGCTACGCCGGGGAGCTGTTTTTT. It codes for CASSSSYAGELFF. The chain carries TRBV2 and TRBJ2-2, with D maybe TRBD2 (5 bases). Germline loops: CDR1 SNHLY, CDR2 FYNNEI. The CDR3 has 13 residues. Trimming left V 5 bases short and J 6 bases short, with 10 bases between.

The chain uses TRBV10-1 and TRBJ1-1; 8 bases fit TRBD1. Germline V gene sequence: CDR1 WNHNN, CDR2 SYGVQD (reference sequence). Trimming at V came to 1 base and at J to 4 bases, leaving 5 bases not matched to a gene. The CDR3 runs 15 residues. This CDR3 is CASSEYQGAATEAFF. As DNA, the CDR3 is TGCGCCAGCAGTGAGTATCAGGGGGCGGCCACTGAAGCTTTCTTT.

The gene calls are TRBV24-1 and TRBJ2-5, with TRBD1 identical over 12 bases. Germline CDR1 KGHDR, CDR2 SFDVKD. The CDR3 covers 17 residues. V shed 2 bases, J shed 4 bases, and the junction held 7 bases outside the gene matches. Here the CDR3 reads CATSDSDGTGGGETQYF. Here the CDR3 DNA reads TGTGCCACCAGTGATTCGGATGGGACAGGGGGCGGAGAGACCCAGTACTTC.

The chain joins TRBV18 to TRBJ2-1; 15 nucleotides align to TRBD2. The J segment lost 6 bases and the V segment lost 3 bases, leaving 0 bases of the junction unmatched. In germline, CDR1 is KGHSH, CDR2 LQKENI. This CDR3 contains 15 residues. The CDR3 is CASSPGLAGGNEQFF. As DNA, the CDR3 is TGTGCCAGCTCACCGGGACTAGCGGGAGGCAATGAGCAGTTCTTC.

The rearrangement links TRBV25-1 to TRBJ1-4; D is ambiguous. The germline CDR1 and CDR2 sequences are MGHDK and SYGVNS. Trimming pared 4 bases from V and 3 bases from J, leaving 6 bases between. CDR3 size: 13 residues. The CDR3 reads CASSARPNEKLFF. CDR3 bases: TGTGCCAGCAGTGCCAGGCCTAATGAAAAACTGTTTTTT.

This clone showed up just a few times. The V and J genes are TRBV11-2 and TRBJ2-3; 11 nucleotides align to TRBD2. Germline V gene sequence: CDR1 SGHAT, CDR2 FQNNGV. The junction had 5 bases not matched to a gene; V was cut back by 1 base and J by 5 bases. CDR3 length: 16 residues. CDR3 protein: CASSLVASGGRDTQYF. CDR3 DNA sequence: TGTGCCAGCAGCTTAGTGGCTAGCGGGGGGCGAGATACGCAGTATTTT.

This sequence joins TRBV5-4 and TRBJ1-3; 8 positions agree with TRBD1. The length of the CDR3 is 18 residues. The ends lost 1 base at V and 0 bases at J; junction bases unmatched: 9. The germline V gene has CDR1 SGHNT and CDR2 YYREEE (reference sequence). Here the CDR3 DNA reads TGTGCCAGCAGCTTGTCCCGGGACAGGTTCTTCTCTGGAAACACCATATATTTT. Its protein is CASSLSRDRFFSGNTIYF.

The gene calls are TRBV7-2 and TRBJ2-2; D gene uncertain. This CDR3 has 18 residues. Germline V gene sequence: CDR1 SGHTA, CDR2 FQGNSA. Trimming took off 1 base at V and 0 bases at J, with 15 bases between the two ends. DNA for the CDR3: TGTGCCAGCAGCTTAGTTTACCCTGGCTCCCCGAACACCGGGGAGCTGTTTTTT. Protein sequence: CASSLVYPGSPNTGELFF. The full variable domain, rest sourced from reference TRBV7-2 and TRBJ2-2, is GAGVSQSPSNKVTEKGKDVELRCDPISGHTALYWYRQSLGQGLEFLIYFQGNSAPDKSGLPSDRFSAERTGGSVSTLTIQRTQQEDSAVYLCASSLVYPGSPNTGELFFGEGSRLTVL.

The rearrangement links TRBV11-2 to TRBJ2-7; D remains unclear. V lost 5 bases and J lost 0, with 2 bases in between. Germline V lookup: CDR1 SGHAT, CDR2 FQNNGV. This CDR3 spans 11 amino acids. In DNA, the CDR3 is TGTGCCAGCAGCCACTCCTACGAGCAGTACGTC. As protein: CASSHSYEQYV.

The chain carries TRBV11-1 and TRBJ2-5, with 7 bases matching TRBD2. The CDR3 spans 13 residues. The germline V gene has CDR1 SGHAT and CDR2 FQDESV (reference sequence). Trimming removed 6 bases from V and 4 bases from J; junction bases left unmatched: 5. CDR3 in amino acids: CASRGEGGETQYF. The CDR3 DNA follows: TGTGCCAGCAGAGGGGAGGGCGGAGAGACCCAGTACTTC. The whole variable domain, remainder taken from reference TRBV11-1 and TRBJ2-5, is EAEVAQSPRYKITEKSQAVAFWCDPISGHATLYWYRQILGQGPELLVQFQDESVVDDSQLPKDRFSAERLKGVDSTLKIQPAELGDSAMYLCASRGEGGETQYFGPGTRLLVL.

CDR3 DNA sequence: TGTGCCAGCTCCGAAGCCGGGGGGAATGAGCAGTTCTTC. The encoded protein is CASSEAGGNEQFF. The chain couples TRBV18 to TRBJ2-1; 7 nucleotides agree with TRBD2. Germline lookup yields CDR1 KGHSH and CDR2 LQKENI. The V gene end was trimmed by 6 bases and the J gene end by 7 bases; junction bases not matched to a gene: 6. The CDR3 has 13 residues.

The genes are TRBV6-2 or TRBV6-3 and TRBJ2-7, with 9 bases identical to TRBD2. The V gene end was trimmed by 4 bases and the J gene end by 2 bases; junction bases not matched to a gene: 6. The CDR3 extends over 15 amino acids. Looked up from germline, CDR1 is MNHEY and CDR2 is SVGEGT. The CDR3 sequence: CASSWTQRGAYEQYV. In nucleotides, the CDR3 is TGTGCCAGCAGTTGGACCCAGCGGGGGGCCTACGAGCAGTACGTC.

The V gene is TRBV28, the J gene TRBJ1-5; 8 nucleotides line up with TRBD1. From germline, CDR1 is MDHEN and CDR2 SYDVKM. There are 17 residues in the CDR3. V lost 7 bases, J lost 2 bases, and 13 bases stayed unmatched. DNA of the CDR3: TGTGCCAGCACCGCTCCCAGGGGGCCCGCGCGCAATCAGCCCCAGCATTTT. Protein sequence: CASTAPRGPARNQPQHF.

This clone was counted only a few times. The V gene is TRBV18, the J gene TRBJ1-5; 7 bases map to TRBD1. Germline V lookup: CDR1 KGHSH, CDR2 LQKENI. The CDR3 runs to 14 residues. The V and J ends lost 1 base and 5 bases, in that order; junction bases with no gene match: 2. The CDR3 loop reads CASSPQTGYQPQHF. In DNA, the CDR3 is TGTGCCAGCTCACCACAGACAGGGTATCAGCCCCAGCATTTT.

J is TRBJ1-1 and V is TRBV3-1 (or the pseudogene TRBV3-2), with 7 bases matching TRBD1. This CDR3 has 13 amino acids. Germline CDR1 and CDR2: LGHDT and YNNKEL (reference sequence). V shed 0 bases, J shed 14 bases, and the junction held 9 bases outside the gene matches. This CDR3 is CASSQDEGRGAFF. For the CDR3, the DNA is TGTGCCAGCAGCCAAGATGAGGGCAGGGGGGCCTTCTTT.

The J gene is TRBJ1-2, the V gene TRBV19, with D possibly matching TRBD1 (6 bases). The germline CDR1 and CDR2 sequences are LNHDA and SQIVND (reference sequence). V was clipped by 3 bases and J by 8 bases, with 16 bases between them. The CDR3 extends over 14 amino acids. The CDR3 bases are TGTGCCAGTAGTATTGAGACAGGAATCGTCGGCTACACCTTC. Its translation is CASSIETGIVGYTF.

This chain links TRBV4-1 with TRBJ2-2; unclear D gene. Germline lookup yields CDR1 MGHRA and CDR2 YSYEKL. This CDR3 has 16 amino acids. V was clipped by 4 bases and J by 0 bases, with 12 bases between them. CDR3 amino acids: CASSLRHAANTGELFF. Written as DNA, the CDR3 is TGCGCCAGCAGCCTACGACACGCCGCGAACACCGGGGAGCTGTTTTTT.

This clone was picked up one time. The chain employs TRBV5-1 and TRBJ2-5, with 7 bases aligning to TRBD1. This CDR3 spans 13 amino acids. V lost 7 bases and J lost 4; bases outside the gene matches: 7. Germline lookup yields CDR1 SGHRS and CDR2 YFSETQ. CDR3 nucleotide sequence: TGCGCCAGCGGTCAGACAGGGCCAGAGACCCAGTACTTC. Translated, it gives CASGQTGPETQYF. The full variable domain, completed using reference TRBV5-1 and TRBJ2-5, is KAGVTQTPRYLIKTRGQQVTLSCSPISGHRSVSWYQQTPGQGLQFLFEYFSETQRNKGNFPGRFSGRQFSNSRSEMNVSTLELGDSALYLCASGQTGPETQYFGPGTRLLVL.

The rearrangement links TRBV12-3 or TRBV12-4 to TRBJ1-2, with D possibly TRBD1 on 5 matching bases. This CDR3 has 13 amino acids. Trimming took 4 bases from V and 5 from J, leaving 11 bases between them. The CDR3 DNA is TGTGCCAGCAGTTACGGGGAGGGGTATGGCTACACCTTC. Translation gives CASSYGEGYGYTF.

V usage is TRBV6-4 and J usage is TRBJ1-3, with D uncertain. The V end lost 6 bases, the J end lost 4 bases, and 16 bases lay between the germline ends. Germline CDR1 and CDR2: MRHNA and SNTAGT. There are 15 residues in the CDR3. In nucleotides, the CDR3 is TGTGCCAGCAGCCCCGACCCCGAGGCCGGAAACACCATATATTTT. Protein product: CASSPDPEAGNTIYF.

In its sample, this clone was seen many times. The gene calls are TRBV6-1 and TRBJ1-2, with D possibly matching TRBD1 (5 bases). The CDR3 runs 13 residues. Trimming pared 1 base from V and 4 bases from J, leaving 7 bases between. In germline, CDR1 is MNHNS, CDR2 SASEGT. This CDR3 is CASSEGQFYGYTF. For the CDR3, the DNA is TGTGCCAGCAGTGAAGGACAGTTCTATGGCTACACCTTC.

The chain is built from TRBV5-1 and TRBJ1-6; 7 positions agree with TRBD1. The junction had 11 bases not matched to a gene; V was cut back by 4 bases and J by 7 bases. The CDR3 contains 16 residues. The germline CDR1 and CDR2 sequences are SGHRS and YFSETQ. The CDR3 DNA is TGCGCCAGCAGCCCGGAAGGACAGGCGGGGAATTCACCCCTCCACTTT. Translated, it gives CASSPEGQAGNSPLHF. The full variable domain, completed using reference TRBV5-1 and TRBJ1-6, is KAGVTQTPRYLIKTRGQQVTLSCSPISGHRSVSWYQQTPGQGLQFLFEYFSETQRNKGNFPGRFSGRQFSNSRSEMNVSTLELGDSALYLCASSPEGQAGNSPLHFGNGTRLTVT.

The chain uses TRBV19 and TRBJ2-2; 10 bases are shared with TRBD1. The CDR3 loop spans 14 amino acids. CDR1 and CDR2 (germline): LNHDA, SQIVND (reference sequence). Unmatched junction bases numbered 0, after V lost 3 bases and J lost 5 bases. CDR3 DNA: TGTGCCAGTAGTATGGGACAGGGGACCGGGGAGCTGTTTTTT. Protein: CASSMGQGTGELFF.

The gene calls are TRBV6-5 and TRBJ2-3; D is possibly TRBD2 (5 bases). Germline assignment: CDR1 MNHEY and CDR2 SVGAGI. CDR3 size: 14 residues. Trimming took off 2 bases at V and 2 bases at J, with 8 bases between the two ends. The CDR3 loop is CASSYGSSTDTQYF. In DNA, the CDR3 is TGTGCCAGCAGTTACGGGAGTTCCACAGATACGCAGTATTTT.

The J gene is TRBJ1-2, the V gene TRBV19; TRBD1 might be the D (6 bases). Trimming took 6 bases from V and 2 from J, leaving 16 bases between them. In germline, CDR1 is LNHDA, CDR2 SQIVND (reference sequence). The CDR3 is made up of 15 amino acids. CDR3 DNA: TGTGCCAGTAGGCAACCGGGACAAATAAACTATGGCTACACCTTC. Translated, it gives CASRQPGQINYGYTF.